One and the same sample provided the 14 T cell receptor beta chains below, sequenced in a study of siplizumab effects on memory and regulatory T cells. Libraries were prepared by immunoSEQ multiplex PCR; TCRdb keeps only in-frame clonotypes and omits some of them. The table has about 110,000 clones, 92% seen once; the top ten hold 1% to 1.5%. The sequenced sample was CD4+ T cells sorted from blood. The receptors stem from a human donor in good health.

The gene calls are TRBV14 and TRBJ2-6, with D unresolved. The germline gives CDR1 SGHDN, CDR2 FVKESK. V was pared by 1 base and J by 4 bases, with 2 bases between. The CDR3 contains 13 residues. The CDR3 loop reads CASSQAGANVLTF. The CDR3 DNA reads TGTGCCAGCAGCCAAGCAGGGGCCAACGTCCTGACTTTC.

The chain combines TRBV10-2 with TRBJ2-3, with 10 bases lining up with TRBD1. With V trimmed by 4 bases and J by 4 bases, 5 bases remained unmatched. There are 15 residues in the CDR3. Germline lookup yields CDR1 WSHSY and CDR2 SAAADI. DNA of the CDR3: TGCGCCAGCAGTGCGGCGACAGGGGGCCCAGATACGCAGTATTTT. This sequence encodes CASSAATGGPDTQYF.

The chain has TRBV7-2 and TRBJ2-7, with D uncertain. Trimming took off 2 bases at V and 0 bases at J, with 5 bases between the two ends. CDR3 length: 13 amino acids. Germline V gene data show CDR1 as SGHTA and CDR2 as FQGNSA. The CDR3 DNA is TGTGCCAGCAGCTTATCGAACTCCTACGAGCAGTACTTC. Translated, it gives CASSLSNSYEQYF.

CDR3 nucleotide sequence: TGTGCCAGCAGTTTACAGGGGGCTATTGGAGATACGCAGTATTTT. This sequence encodes CASSLQGAIGDTQYF. The chain recombines TRBV2 with TRBJ2-3, with 9 bases matching TRBD1. Per germline, CDR1 SNHLY and CDR2 FYNNEI. This CDR3 is 15 amino acids long. V dropped 5 bases and J dropped 5; count of bases not matched to a gene: 8.

The chain is built from TRBV5-5 and TRBJ2-5, with 8 bases that match TRBD1. The CDR3 consists of 16 residues. The ends lost 3 bases at V and 1 base at J; junction bases unmatched: 8. Looked up from germline, CDR1 is SGHKS and CDR2 is YYEKEE (reference sequence). CDR3 sequence: CASSSGQGGGQETQYF. The CDR3 bases are TGTGCCAGCAGCTCCGGACAGGGTGGGGGCCAAGAGACCCAGTACTTC.

The chain has TRBV10-3 and TRBJ1-5; D is undetermined. Germline assignment: CDR1 ENHRY and CDR2 SYGVKD. The ends were cut back, 3 bases at V and 4 bases at J, with 7 bases in the middle. The CDR3 totals 13 residues. The DNA of the CDR3 is TGTGCCATCAGTGAAAGGGATAATCAGCCCCAGCATTTT. Protein sequence: CAISERDNQPQHF.

In DNA form, the CDR3 reads TGTGCCAGCAGCTTAGGGACTAGCGGGGGGGCTTTAAGAGAGACCCAGTACTTC. Its translation: CASSLGTSGGALRETQYF. The chain employs TRBV11-2 and TRBJ2-5, with 15 bases identical to TRBD2. The germline gives CDR1 SGHAT, CDR2 FQNNGV. The CDR3 runs to 18 residues. V shed 1 base, J shed 4 bases, and the junction held 7 bases outside the gene matches.

The chain joins TRBV4-2 to TRBJ2-1, with 12 bases aligning to TRBD2. J gave up 4 bases and V 4 bases, and 8 bases lay outside the gene matches. The CDR3 has 17 amino acids. Germline values: CDR1 LGHNA, CDR2 YNFKEQ. The CDR3 sequence is CASSLGASGGVYNEQFF. CDR3 sequence (DNA): TGTGCCAGCAGCCTCGGGGCTAGCGGGGGGGTTTACAATGAGCAGTTCTTC.

This sequence joins TRBV2 and TRBJ2-7; 10 bases agree with TRBD1. The CDR3 is 16 residues long. Germline V gives CDR1 SNHLY, CDR2 FYNNEI. The V segment lost 3 bases and the J segment 3 bases; nucleotides outside the gene matches: 8. The CDR3 loop reads CASSDPGQGGVYEQYF. The CDR3 nucleotides are TGTGCCAGCAGTGACCCCGGACAGGGGGGTGTCTACGAGCAGTACTTC.

This chain uses TRBV6-1 with TRBJ2-2; the D gene is possibly TRBD1 (6 bases). CDR1 is MNHNS and CDR2 is SASEGT in the germline V gene. With 4 bases removed from V and 4 bases from J, the gap between germline ends came to 10 bases. The CDR3 runs to 14 residues. The CDR3 region is CASSAQGGTGELFF. The DNA of the CDR3 is TGTGCCAGCAGTGCACAGGGTGGCACCGGGGAGCTGTTTTTT.

The chain joins TRBV7-9 to TRBJ2-7, with 10 positions matching TRBD1. Germline V CDR1 and CDR2: SEHNR, FQNEAQ (reference sequence). The CDR3 totals 15 residues. Trimming took 7 bases from V and 4 from J; bases not matched to a gene: 10. The CDR3 DNA is TGTGCCAGCACCGTCTCGACAGGGGGCGCGTACGAGCAGTACTTC. It specifies CASTVSTGGAYEQYF.

This clone was detected only a few times. This chain connects TRBV7-3 to TRBJ1-1; D gene uncertain. Germline V gene sequence: CDR1 SGHTA, CDR2 FQGTGA. V was clipped by 4 bases and J by 4 bases, with 10 bases between them. The CDR3 contains 13 residues. The CDR3 nucleotides are TGTGCCAGCAGCTCCGGACCGAGCACTGAAGCTTTCTTT. This sequence encodes CASSSGPSTEAFF. The complete variable domain, with remaining parts taken from reference TRBV7-3 and TRBJ1-1, reads GAGVSQTPSNKVTEKGKYVELRCDPISGHTALYWYRQSLGQGPEFLIYFQGTGAADDSGLPNDRFFAVRPEGSVSTLKIQRTERGDSAVYLCASSSGPSTEAFFGQGTRLTVV.

To note about this clone: The same CDR3 is also encoded by other DNA sequences in this sample. This sequence joins TRBV18 and TRBJ2-3; no reliable D call. V shed 2 bases and J shed 6 bases, with 9 bases lying between them. The CDR3 is 13 residues long. Germline V gene lookup returns CDR1 KGHSH and CDR2 LQKENI. CDR3 region: CASSPGRADTQYF. The CDR3 bases are TGTGCCAGCTCACCAGGCAGAGCGGATACGCAGTATTTT.

This chain joins TRBV5-1 and TRBJ1-4; no definite D call. The germline V gene has CDR1 SGHRS and CDR2 YFSETQ. The CDR3 totals 16 residues. V was clipped by 2 bases and J by 8 bases, with 19 bases between them. This CDR3 is CASSFDGSTAPEKLFF. The CDR3 coding sequence is TGCGCCAGCAGCTTCGACGGATCAACCGCTCCCGAAAAACTGTTTTTT.